The clone carrying this TCR beta chain was detected only a few times. Its specificity is not known. These data belong to a study of spatial heterogeneity in lung cancer. Study background: The count of detected beta-chain sequences consistently exceeded that of alpha-chain sequences.

Time point denoted: sample taken at primary tumor resection. Whole RNA obtained from tumor, nontumor lung or frozen PBMC underwent sequencing without sorting. There were around 72 donors, all of them untreated patients with early-stage non-small cell lung cancer. The V gene lost 6 bases and the J gene lost 5 bases, with 26 bases spanning the gap. Germline lookup yields CDR1 DFQATT and CDR2 SNEGSKA (reference sequence). The CDR3 has 17 amino acids. General study findings and limits: Resection saw ubiquitous expanded tumor TCRs appear in blood more than follow-up did.

In TCRdb, the 5' RACE reads were re-called with MiXCR into one record per CDR3 protein. The table has around 63,000 distinct CDR3 sequences, about 8% seen once; the top ten hold about 14%. The specimen comprised PBMCs, sampled at surgery. The V gene is TRBV20-1, the J gene TRBJ2-1; D call uncertain. The TCR sequence derives from a female donor with early-stage non-small cell lung cancer. The CDR3 is CSAVNPLTPRPDNEQFF. The CDR3 nucleotides read TGCAGTGCCGTTAACCCACTCACCCCCCGCCCCGACAATGAGCAGTTCTTC.